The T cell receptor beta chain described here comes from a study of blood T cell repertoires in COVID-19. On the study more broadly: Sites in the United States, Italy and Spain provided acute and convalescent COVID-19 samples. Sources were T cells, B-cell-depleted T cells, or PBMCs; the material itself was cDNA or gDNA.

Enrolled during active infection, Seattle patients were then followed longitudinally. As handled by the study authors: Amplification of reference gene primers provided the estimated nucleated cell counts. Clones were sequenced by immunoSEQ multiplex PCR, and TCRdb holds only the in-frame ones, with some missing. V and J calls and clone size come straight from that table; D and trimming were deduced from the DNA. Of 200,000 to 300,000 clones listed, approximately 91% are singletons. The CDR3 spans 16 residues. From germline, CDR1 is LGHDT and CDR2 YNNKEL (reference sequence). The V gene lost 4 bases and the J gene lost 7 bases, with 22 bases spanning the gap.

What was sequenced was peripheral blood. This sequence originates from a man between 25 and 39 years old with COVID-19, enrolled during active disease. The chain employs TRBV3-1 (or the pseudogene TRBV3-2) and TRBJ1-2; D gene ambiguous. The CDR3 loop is CASSLDTSFSFGGYTF. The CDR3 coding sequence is TGTGCCAGCAGCCTCGACACCAGTTTCTCGTTCGGTGGCTACACCTTC.